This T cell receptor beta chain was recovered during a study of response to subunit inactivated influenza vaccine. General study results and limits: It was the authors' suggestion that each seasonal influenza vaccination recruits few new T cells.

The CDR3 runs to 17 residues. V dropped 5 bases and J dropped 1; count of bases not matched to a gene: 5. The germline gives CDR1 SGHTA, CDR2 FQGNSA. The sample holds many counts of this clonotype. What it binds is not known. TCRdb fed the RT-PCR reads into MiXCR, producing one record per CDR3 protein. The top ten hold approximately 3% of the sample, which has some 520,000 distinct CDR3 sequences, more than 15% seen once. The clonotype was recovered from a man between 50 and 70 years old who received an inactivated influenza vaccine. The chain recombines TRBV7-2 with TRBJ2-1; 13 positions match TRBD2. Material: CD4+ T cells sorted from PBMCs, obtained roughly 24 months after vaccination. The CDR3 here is CASSPGLAGASYNEQFF. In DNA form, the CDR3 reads TGTGCCAGCAGCCCCGGACTAGCGGGGGCGTCCTACAATGAGCAGTTCTTC.